Following are 9 T cell receptor beta chains from one sample sequenced in a study of shared clonotypes between healthy human individuals. Sequencing was performed with immunoSEQ multiplex PCR; in TCRdb, only in-frame clones are kept and a portion is missing. The sample carries about 680,000 clones, around three quarters recorded once. Input material: memory CD4+ T cells sorted from blood. Described subset: CD45RA-negative fraction. The receptors were gathered from a woman in her twenties or thirties in good health.

This rearrangement joins TRBV2 to TRBJ2-7; 7 bases line up with TRBD1. Trimming removed 6 bases from V and 1 base from J; junction bases left unmatched: 12. Germline CDR1 and CDR2: SNHLY and FYNNEI. This CDR3 has 16 amino acids. The chain's CDR3 is CASSTQDRRVSYEQYF. The CDR3 DNA is TGTGCCAGCAGCACTCAGGACAGGCGGGTTTCCTACGAGCAGTACTTC.

V usage is TRBV11-2 and J usage is TRBJ1-2; no firm D call. Trimming cost V 2 bases and J 5 bases, with 12 bases left between them. Germline CDR1 is SGHAT and CDR2 is FQNNGV. The CDR3 runs to 14 residues. The CDR3 here is CASSLQTGFYGYTF. DNA of the CDR3: TGTGCCAGCAGCTTACAAACGGGGTTTTATGGCTACACCTTC.

This clone occurred a few times. Here the CDR3 reads CASRPPAVTGNTIYF. The CDR3 nucleotides are TGTGCCAGCAGACCCCCGGCGGTCACTGGAAACACCATATATTTT. V is TRBV28 and J is TRBJ1-3; D remains ambiguous. The germline V gene has CDR1 MDHEN and CDR2 SYDVKM. V shed 6 bases and J shed 2 bases, with 14 bases lying between them. This CDR3 is 15 amino acids long.

The rearrangement links TRBV6-1 to TRBJ1-3; D not certain. The length of the CDR3 is 16 residues. In germline, CDR1 is MNHNS, CDR2 SASEGT. V was shortened by 2 bases and J by 3 bases, with 14 bases between the two germline ends. The CDR3 loop reads CASSERAPSGGNTIYF. As DNA, the CDR3 is TGTGCCAGCAGTGAAAGGGCCCCCTCGGGTGGAAACACCATATATTTT.

This chain connects TRBV7-2 to TRBJ2-7; 8 bases match TRBD1. V was pared by 5 bases and J by 3 bases, with 12 bases of the junction left unmatched. The CDR3 runs 16 residues. Germline V gene lookup returns CDR1 SGHTA and CDR2 FQGNSA. CDR3: CASSPRGDRGHYEQYF. In nucleotides, the CDR3 is TGTGCCAGCAGCCCCAGGGGTGACAGGGGACACTACGAGCAGTACTTC.

CDR3 nucleotides: TGTGCCATCCGTAGCGGGAGCGGTGGAGATGAGCAGTTCTTC. Its protein product is CAIRSGSGGDEQFF. The chain links TRBV10-3 to TRBJ2-1, with 9 bases fitting TRBD2. CDR3 size: 14 residues. V shed 8 bases and J 8 bases; nucleotides not matched to a gene: 10. Germline CDR1 is ENHRY and CDR2 is SYGVKD.

The chain carries TRBV7-8 and TRBJ1-3; 9 positions match TRBD1. Germline CDR1 and CDR2: SGHVS and FQNEAQ. V gave up 5 bases and J gave up 0 bases; unmatched junction bases: 8. The CDR3 loop spans 17 amino acids. Here the CDR3 reads CASSPSGTGFSGNTIYF. DNA for the CDR3: TGTGCCAGCAGCCCCTCCGGGACAGGGTTCTCTGGAAACACCATATATTTT. Together with reference TRBV7-8 and TRBJ1-3, the CDR3 gives the full variable domain: GAGVSQSPRYKVAKRGQDVALRCDPISGHVSLFWYQQALGQGPEFLTYFQNEAQLDKSGLPSDRFFAERPEGSVSTLKIQRTQQEDSAVYLCASSPSGTGFSGNTIYFGEGSWLTVV.

The chain links TRBV28 to TRBJ2-7, with TRBD1 matching 8 bases. The V and J ends lost 4 bases and 1 base, in that order; junction bases with no gene match: 9. The germline gives CDR1 MDHEN, CDR2 SYDVKM. The CDR3 is made up of 16 amino acids. The CDR3 sequence is CASSSHSGTGSYEQYF. Written as DNA, the CDR3 is TGTGCCAGCAGTTCTCATTCCGGGACAGGATCCTACGAGCAGTACTTC. The entire variable domain, with the rest obtained from reference TRBV28 and TRBJ2-7, is as follows: DVKVTQSSRYLVKRTGEKVFLECVQDMDHENMFWYRQDPGLGLRLIYFSYDVKMKEKGDIPEGYSVSREKKERFSLILESASTNQTSMYLCASSSHSGTGSYEQYFGPGTRLTVT.

The chain employs TRBV27 and TRBJ2-1, with D tentatively TRBD1 (6 bases). With 5 bases removed from V and 5 bases from J, the gap between germline ends came to 16 bases. In germline, CDR1 is MNHEY, CDR2 SMNVEV (reference sequence). The CDR3 runs 15 residues. CDR3 sequence (DNA): TGTGCCAGCAGTCTAGACCCGACAGGTAACAATGAGCAGTTCTTC. This codes for CASSLDPTGNNEQFF.